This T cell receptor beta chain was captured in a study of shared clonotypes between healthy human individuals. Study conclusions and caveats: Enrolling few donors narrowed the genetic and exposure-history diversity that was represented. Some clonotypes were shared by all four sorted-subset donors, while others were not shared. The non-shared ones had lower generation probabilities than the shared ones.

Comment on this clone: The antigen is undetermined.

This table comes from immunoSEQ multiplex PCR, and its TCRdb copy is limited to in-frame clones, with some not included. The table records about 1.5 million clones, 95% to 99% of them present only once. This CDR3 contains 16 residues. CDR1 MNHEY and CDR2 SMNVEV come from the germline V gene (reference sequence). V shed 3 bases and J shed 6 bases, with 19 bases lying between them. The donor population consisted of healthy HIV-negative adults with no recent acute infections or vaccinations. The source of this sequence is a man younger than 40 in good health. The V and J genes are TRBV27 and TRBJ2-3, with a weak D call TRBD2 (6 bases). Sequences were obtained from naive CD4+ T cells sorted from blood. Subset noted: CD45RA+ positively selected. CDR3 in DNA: TGTGCCAGCAGTTTTCTGACTAGTCCAGGCGGGGATACGCAGTATTTT. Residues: CASSFLTSPGGDTQYF.